Listed here is a single T cell receptor (beta chain). The sample comes from a study of molecular identifiers for immune sequencing clone quantification. V lost 0 bases, J lost 0 bases, and 9 bases lay in between. The CDR3 has 16 residues. The germline V gene has CDR1 LGHNA and CDR2 YSLEER. MiXCR, applied by TCRdb to the PCR reads, yields one record per CDR3 protein. This sample has 40,000 to 65,000 distinct CDR3 sequences; just over 35% occur once, and the top ten carry 3% to 4%. Sequencing input: naive CD8+ T cells from blood, with Jurkat cell RNA spiked in. As to subset: FACS-sorted CD8+CD4-CCR7+CD45RA+ naive T cells. The gene calls are TRBV4-3 and TRBJ1-5; TRBD1 is a possible D gene (5 bases). The source is a human donor in good health. Some libraries in this study had Jurkat cell RNA spiked in. This CDR3 reads CASSQDRQNSNQPQHF. The DNA of the CDR3 is TGCGCCAGCAGCCAAGATCGACAGAATAGCAATCAGCCCCAGCATTTT.